This TCR beta chain appears in the sequencing data of a study of blood T cell repertoires in COVID-19. As for the study in general: Acute and convalescent COVID-19 specimens originated in the United States, Italy and Spain. From T cells, B-cell-depleted T cells, or PBMCs came the material, which was cDNA or gDNA.

The CDR3 has 14 residues. Trimming at V came to 5 bases and at J to 2 bases, leaving 4 bases not matched to a gene. Per the germline V gene, CDR1 is MDHEN and CDR2 is SYDVKM. In the source study's methods: Using reference gene primer amplification, nucleated cell counts were estimated. TCRdb keeps only in-frame clones here, not all; method: immunoSEQ multiplex PCR. V, J and clone size are taken as reported in that table, and D and trimming were inferred from the DNA itself. The data contain tens of thousands of clones, 60% to 80% of them seen just once; the ten biggest clones take up under 30%. The clonotype originates from a woman in her seventies with acute or convalescent COVID-19. The V and J genes are TRBV28 and TRBJ2-5, with 8 bases that match TRBD1. Sequencing was carried out using peripheral blood. The chain's CDR3 is CASSLTGGQETQYF. DNA for the CDR3: TGTGCCAGCAGTCTTACAGGGGGTCAAGAGACCCAGTACTTC.